What follows is one TCR beta chain and its context. Its antigen is unidentified. The CDR3 consists of 13 residues. Trimming took off 3 bases at V and 5 bases at J, with 10 bases between the two ends. CDR1 and CDR2 (germline): MNHEY, SMNVEV (reference sequence). This sample was taken from a study of OX40 agonist ivuxolimab in advanced cancers. Study at large: Enrolled patients in dose escalation had cancers that were hepatocellular carcinoma, melanoma, renal cell or head and neck cancer. A mean age of around 63 years, range about 20 to 79, was recorded, and about 83% were male.

Study outcomes and limitations: At doses 0.1 to 3.0 mg/kg, CD4+ and CD8+ clones expanded.

TCRdb's table, derived via immunoSEQ multiplex PCR, lists solely in-frame clones and lacks some. The data show around 50,000 clones, 75% to 80% seen once. The TCR comes from an adult with an advanced solid tumor such as melanoma, head and neck, liver or kidney cancer. The gene calls are TRBV27 and TRBJ1-2; D might be TRBD1 (6 bases). The input for sequencing was CD4+ or CD8+ T cells sorted from blood, taken in a trial of the OX40 agonist ivuxolimab. The CDR3 reads CASSFQGRYGYTF. For the CDR3, the DNA is TGTGCCAGCAGTTTTCAGGGGAGGTATGGCTACACCTTC.